These T cell receptor beta chains were read from a single sample in a study of T cells in Graves' hyperthyroidism and ophthalmopathy. A single record per CDR3 protein comes from TCRdb applying MiXCR to the multiplex PCR reads. The sample has fewer than 450,000 distinct CDR3 sequences, approximately 18% seen once. The specimen was blood. The receptors shown here come from a woman younger than 45 with Graves' hyperthyroidism that later progressed to Graves' ophthalmopathy. Each CDR3 is given with its conserved first and last residue. D genes are given only for firm matches. Clone size appears in some rows only: once, few, many, or a class for an expanded clone.

few TRBJ1-5 15 NA TRBV28 TGTGCCAGCACCTTACAGCCCGGCCTCAATCAGCCCCAGCATTTT CASTLQPGLNQPQHF
many TRBJ1-5 16 TRBD1 TRBV28 TGTGCCAGCCGGGGACAGGGTACGCGGTTAAATCAGCCCCAGCATTTT CASRGQGTRLNQPQHF
many TRBJ2-7 14 TRBD1 TRBV28 TGTGCCAGCAGTTTCAGGGGGCTCGTCCACGAGCAGTACTTC CASSFRGLVHEQYF
many TRBJ2-7 14 TRBD1 TRBV11-2 TGTGCCAGCACCGCTGGGACAGGTCCCTACGAGCAGTACTTC CASTAGTGPYEQYF
NA TRBJ1-1 14 NA TRBV5-6 TGTGCCAGCAGCCGGGGGGGATCGAACACTGAAGCTTTCTTT CASSRGGSNTEAFF
many TRBJ2-7 15 TRBD1 TRBV15 TGTGCCACCAGCACGAGGCAGGGGGTCAAGTACGAGCAGTACTTC CATSTRQGVKYEQYF
many TRBJ2-5 13 NA TRBV20-1 TGCAGTGCTAGTCGTGACTACCAAGAGACCCAGTACTTC CSASRDYQETQYF
few TRBJ2-7 14 TRBD1 TRBV12-3/TRBV12-4 TGTGCCAGCAGCTCACTCGGCGACAGGGTCGAGCAGTACTTC CASSSLGDRVEQYF
many TRBJ1-2 14 NA TRBV28 TGTGCCAGCAGTTCAGATGGGGTCGGCTATGGCTACACCTTC CASSSDGVGYGYTF
many TRBJ1-1 15 NA TRBV6-1 TGTGCCAGCACCCGAACGTTGCCCCGCGACACTGAAGCTTTCTTT CASTRTLPRDTEAFF
many TRBJ2-1 17 TRBD2 TRBV24-1 TGTGCCACCAGTGATTTAAGTGCTAGCGGGAGCCACAATGAGCAGTTCTTC CATSDLSASGSHNEQFF
many TRBJ1-5 15 NA TRBV4-1 TGCGCCAGCAGCCAAGCGTACAGGGTTGATCAGCCCCAGCATTTT CASSQAYRVDQPQHF
NA TRBJ1-2 17 TRBD1 TRBV19 TGTGCCAGTAGGGTCACGACAGGGACCTACGATAACTATGGCTACACCTTC CASRVTTGTYDNYGYTF
many TRBJ2-7 14 TRBD1 TRBV20-1 TGCAGTGCTAGATCTACAGGGGGTCGGTACGAGCAGTACTTC CSARSTGGRYEQYF
few TRBJ1-1 13 NA TRBV10-2 TGCGCCAGCAGTGATCCCTCCCTTCCTGAAGCTTTCTTT CASSDPSLPEAFF
many TRBJ2-7 14 NA TRBV5-4 TGTGCCAGCAGCTTGTTCGGGGGACAGAGCGAGCAGTACTTC CASSLFGGQSEQYF
few TRBJ1-1 16 NA TRBV5-1 TGCGCCAGCAGCTGGGCTCCGGGGGGGGGGAACACTGAAGCTTTCTTT CASSWAPGGGNTEAFF
many TRBJ2-7 14 TRBD1 TRBV20-1 TGCAGTGCTAGAGGAGGACAGGGGGTCTACGAGCAGTACTTC CSARGGQGVYEQYF
NA TRBJ2-5 18 NA TRBV24-1 TGTGTCACCAGTGATTTTAGGGTTGGGGCAGGGAGCCAAGAGACCCAGTACTTC CVTSDFRVGAGSQETQYF
many TRBJ1-5 16 NA TRBV19 TGTGCCAGCCGCCCCATGGGAGTCTCTGGCAATCAGCCCCAGCATTTT CASRPMGVSGNQPQHF
many TRBJ2-7 15 NA TRBV27 TGTGCCAGCAGTTTATCGGGGTCTACCTCGTACGAGCAGTACTTC CASSLSGSTSYEQYF
many TRBJ2-2 14 NA TRBV12-3/TRBV12-4 TGTGCCAGCGGAAGGGTCGCGAACACCGGGGAGCTGTTTTTT CASGRVANTGELFF
many TRBJ2-3 21 TRBD2 TRBV5-1 TGCGCCAGCAGCCGGGGGGTGATAGCGGGAGGGCCACGTTCCAGCACAGATACGCAGTATTTT CASSRGVIAGGPRSSTDTQYF
many TRBJ2-5 13 NA TRBV11-1 TGTGCCAGCAGCTTGATTGCAGAAGAGACCCAGTACTTC CASSLIAEETQYF
once TRBJ2-7 13 NA TRBV27 TGTGCCAGCAGTTTCCGGGGCGTTTACGAGCAGTACTTC CASSFRGVYEQYF
many TRBJ2-5 12 NA TRBV3-1 TGTGCCAGCGGCAGCCCTCGGGAGACCCAGTACTTC CASGSPRETQYF
NA TRBJ2-1 11 TRBD2 TRBV4-1 TGCGCCAGCAGCCCCGGGACTAAGCAGTTCTTC CASSPGTKQFF
NA TRBJ2-5 16 TRBD1 TRBV14 TGTGCCAGCAGCCAAGGAACAGGGGGCAACTGGGAGACCCAGTACTTC CASSQGTGGNWETQYF
NA TRBJ2-3 16 NA TRBV20-1 TGCAGTGCTAGCCTGACTCGAGCAGCTATCACAGATACGCAGTATTTT CSASLTRAAITDTQYF
few TRBJ2-2 18 TRBD2 TRBV4-1 TGCGCCAGCAGCCAAGGACTAGCGGCCATAGTTAACACCGGGGAGCTGTTTTTT CASSQGLAAIVNTGELFF
many TRBJ2-3 12 NA TRBV11-2 TGTGCCAGCAATTCTGTAGGGGATACGCAGTATTTT CASNSVGDTQYF
NA TRBJ1-1 15 TRBD1 TRBV9 TGTGCCAGCAGCCCCAGGGACAGGTCGTACACTGAAGCTTTCTTT CASSPRDRSYTEAFF
many TRBJ2-3 11 NA TRBV20-1 TGCAGTGCTAGAGTGGGGGATACGCAGTATTTT CSARVGDTQYF
NA TRBJ2-3 16 NA TRBV7-9 TGTGCCAGCAGCTTGAGCAGGGGCCCTAGCACAGATACGCAGTATTTT CASSLSRGPSTDTQYF
many TRBJ1-2 14 NA TRBV27 TGTGCCAGCAGTAAGACAGGTGGCTTCTATGGCTACACCTTC CASSKTGGFYGYTF
many TRBJ2-5 15 TRBD1 TRBV2 TGTGCCAGCAGTGAAGCAAGGACAGGGAGGGAGACCCAGTACTTC CASSEARTGRETQYF
NA TRBJ1-4 12 NA TRBV6-1 TGTGCCAGCGGCACTGAGGATGAAAAACTGTTTTTT CASGTEDEKLFF
few TRBJ2-5 14 TRBD1 TRBV5-1 TGCGCCAGCAGCGAGGGGACAGGGGAGGGGACCCAGTACTTC CASSEGTGEGTQYF
NA TRBJ2-7 14 NA TRBV11-2 TGTGCCAGCAGCTTAGCTCGGGAACCCTACGAGCAGTACTTC CASSLAREPYEQYF
many TRBJ2-3 16 NA TRBV7-8 TGTGCCAGCAGCTTAGCGTCTTTCGAGGGGACAGATACGCAGTATTTT CASSLASFEGTDTQYF
many TRBJ1-1 13 NA TRBV14 TGTGCCAGCAGCCAAGGTAGAGGCACTGAAGCTTTCTTT CASSQGRGTEAFF
many TRBJ2-1 16 TRBD2 TRBV11-2 TGTGCCAGCAGCTTAGAAGCGGGGAACTCCTACAATGAGCAGTTCTTC CASSLEAGNSYNEQFF
NA TRBJ1-1 15 NA TRBV4-1 TGCGCCAGCAGCCAGGCTAAGACAGGGAACACTGAAGCTTTCTTT CASSQAKTGNTEAFF
many TRBJ2-1 12 NA TRBV20-1 TGCAGTGCGGCCGTTGGGGGCCGGGAGCAGTTCTTC CSAAVGGREQFF
NA TRBJ2-7 12 TRBD1 TRBV27 TGTGCCAGCAGGTCACAGGGGAACGAGCAGTACTTC CASRSQGNEQYF
many TRBJ2-3 15 NA TRBV20-1 TGCAGTGCCCCGGGTCGCGGGTCGAGCACAGATACGCAGTATTTT CSAPGRGSSTDTQYF
many TRBJ2-3 24 TRBD2 TRBV24-1 TGTGCCACCAGTGATGCGGGACTAGCGGGAGTGGAGTGGTACAGTCGGCAACTCCCAGATACGCAGTATTTT CATSDAGLAGVEWYSRQLPDTQYF
many TRBJ1-2 13 TRBD1 TRBV12-3/TRBV12-4 TGTGCCAGCAGTCCCTACGACAGGGGTAGCTACACCTTC CASSPYDRGSYTF
many TRBJ2-1 15 NA TRBV27 TGTGCCAGCAGTTTAAGGGGATCCGGAGCCCGTGAGCAGTTCTTC CASSLRGSGAREQFF
many TRBJ2-1 15 NA TRBV10-3 TGTGCCATCAGTGAGTCGCCGAGCTCCTACAATGAGCAGTTCTTC CAISESPSSYNEQFF
NA TRBJ2-2 14 NA TRBV5-4 TGTGCCAGCAGCTTTTCGGGGGCGTCCGGGGAGCTGTTTTTT CASSFSGASGELFF
many TRBJ2-1 18 NA TRBV3-1 TGTGCCAGCAGCCAACTAGGAGGGAGGTTGGGCTCCTACAATGAGCAGTTCTTC CASSQLGGRLGSYNEQFF
few TRBJ2-1 15 NA TRBV12-3/TRBV12-4 TGTGCCAGCAGTTCTAGGGATAGCTCCTACAATGAGCAGTTCTTC CASSSRDSSYNEQFF
many TRBJ2-1 15 TRBD2 TRBV2 TGTGCCAGCAGCTCCGGGACTAGCGGATACAATGAGCAGTTCTTC CASSSGTSGYNEQFF
NA TRBJ2-4 14 TRBD2 TRBV12-3/TRBV12-4 TGTGCCAGCAGTGCGGGAGGGGGGGAAAACATTCAGTACTTC CASSAGGGENIQYF
many TRBJ1-5 13 NA TRBV6-5 TGTGCCAGCAGTTACGGTGGCAATCAGCCCCAGCATTTT CASSYGGNQPQHF
many TRBJ2-3 15 NA TRBV5-8 TGTGCCAGCAGCTTGCGGGGGCCTAACACAGATACGCAGTATTTT CASSLRGPNTDTQYF